This TCR beta chain was observed in a study of molecular identifiers for immune sequencing clone quantification. The J segment lost 1 base and the V segment lost 3 bases, leaving 2 bases of the junction unmatched. Germline-derived CDR1 and CDR2 are SQVTM and ANQGSEA. The CDR3 length is 14 residues. TCRdb re-derived calls from the PCR reads in MiXCR, one entry per CDR3 protein. This repertoire shows over 35,000 distinct CDR3 sequences, approximately 18% found once; its top ten account for roughly 7.1%. Study results and caveats: Clones of above 20 RNA copies carried over 97% of effector molecules; in naive cells they carried under 1%. In a background of 850,000 to 1,000,000 naive cells, spiked Jurkat TCR RNA from one cell was reportedly detectable.

This clonotype was found many times. Its target is unknown. The chain has TRBV29-1 and TRBJ2-5; 10 bases agree with TRBD2. The TCR sequence derives from a human donor in good health. Some libraries in this study had Jurkat cell RNA spiked in. Sequenced material: naive CD8+ T cells from blood, with Jurkat cell RNA spiked in. The subset denotes: FACS-sorted CD8+CD4-CCR7+CD45RA+ naive T cells. The CDR3 DNA reads TGCAGCGTTGAGTGGACTAGCGGCCAAGAGACCCAGTACTTC. It translates to CSVEWTSGQETQYF.